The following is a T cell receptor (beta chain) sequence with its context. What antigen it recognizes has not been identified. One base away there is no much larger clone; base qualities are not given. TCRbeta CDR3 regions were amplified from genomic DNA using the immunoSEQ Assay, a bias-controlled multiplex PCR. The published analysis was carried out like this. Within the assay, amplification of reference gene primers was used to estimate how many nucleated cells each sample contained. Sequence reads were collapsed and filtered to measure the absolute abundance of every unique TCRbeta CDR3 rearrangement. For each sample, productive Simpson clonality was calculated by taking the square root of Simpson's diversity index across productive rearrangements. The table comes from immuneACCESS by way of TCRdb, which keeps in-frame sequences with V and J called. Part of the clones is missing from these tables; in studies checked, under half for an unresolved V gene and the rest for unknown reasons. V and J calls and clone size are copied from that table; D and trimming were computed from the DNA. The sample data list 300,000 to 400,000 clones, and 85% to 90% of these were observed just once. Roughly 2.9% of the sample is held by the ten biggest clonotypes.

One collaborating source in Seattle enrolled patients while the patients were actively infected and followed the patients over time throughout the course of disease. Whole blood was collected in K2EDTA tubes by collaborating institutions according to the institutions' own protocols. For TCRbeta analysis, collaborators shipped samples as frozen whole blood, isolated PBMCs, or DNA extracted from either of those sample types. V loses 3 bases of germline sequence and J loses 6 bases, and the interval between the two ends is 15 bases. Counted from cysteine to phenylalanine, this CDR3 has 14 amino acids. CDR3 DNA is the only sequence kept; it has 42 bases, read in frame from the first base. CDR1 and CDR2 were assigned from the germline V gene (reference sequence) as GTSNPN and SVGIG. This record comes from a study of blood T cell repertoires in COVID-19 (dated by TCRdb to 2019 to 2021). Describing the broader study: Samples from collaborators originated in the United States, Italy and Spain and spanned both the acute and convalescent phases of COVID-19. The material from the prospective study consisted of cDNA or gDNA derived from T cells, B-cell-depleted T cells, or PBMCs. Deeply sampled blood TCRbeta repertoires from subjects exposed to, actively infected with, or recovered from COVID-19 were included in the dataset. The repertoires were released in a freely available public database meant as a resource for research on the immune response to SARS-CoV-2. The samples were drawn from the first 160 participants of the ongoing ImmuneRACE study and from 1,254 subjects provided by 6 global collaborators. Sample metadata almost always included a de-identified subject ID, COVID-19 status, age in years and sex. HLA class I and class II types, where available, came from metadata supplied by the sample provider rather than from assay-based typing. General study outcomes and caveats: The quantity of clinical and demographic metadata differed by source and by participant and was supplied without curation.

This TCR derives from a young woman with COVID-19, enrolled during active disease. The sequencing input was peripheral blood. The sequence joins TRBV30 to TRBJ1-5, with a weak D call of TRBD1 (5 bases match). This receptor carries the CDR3 CAWSQKRGTQPQHF. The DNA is TGTGCCTGGAGCCAAAAGCGGGGGACTCAGCCCCAGCATTTT. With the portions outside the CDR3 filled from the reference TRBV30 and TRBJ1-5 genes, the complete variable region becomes SQTIHQWPATLVQPVGSPLSLECTVEGTSNPNLYWYRQAAGRGLQLLFYSVGIGQISSEVPQNLSASRPQDRQFILSSKKLLLSDSGFYLCAWSQKRGTQPQHFGDGTRLSIL.